At least ten counts were recorded for the clone carrying this T cell receptor beta chain. The antigen is undetermined. A process of 5'RACE template switching, which added a universal primer site and UMIs, was used to make TCR cDNA. TCRdb reanalysed the 5' RACE reads using MiXCR and keeps one entry per CDR3 protein. Here the sample spans 68,000 or so distinct CDR3 sequences, 6.5% to 9% being singletons. This entry belongs to a study of T cells after yellow fever vaccination. Notes on the study in general: The secondary T-cell response peaked on day 5, not day 15, but was weaker. Abundant bulk-derived clonotypes could contaminate FACS-sorted repertoires. Post-booster repertoires contained most primary-vaccination clones again (around 96% CD4, 88% CD8).

The sequencing here drew on CD8+ T cells sorted from PBMCs, taken 15 days after the yellow fever booster vaccination. This sequence originates from a man aged 25 to 45 who received the YFV17D yellow fever vaccine.

CDR3 coding DNA: TGTGCCAGCAGTGAACCCGGACGGACCCACTATGGCTACACCTTC. Its protein product is CASSEPGRTHYGYTF. The chain joins TRBV25-1 to TRBJ1-2; no definite D call. Trimming removed 2 bases from V and 3 bases from J, with 13 bases in between. The CDR3 covers 15 residues. Germline CDR1 reads MGHDK; CDR2 reads SYGVNS.